This T cell receptor beta chain appears in the sequencing data of a study of CD8 T cells in ankylosing spondylitis. This CDR3 region has 15 residues. Trimming stripped 0 bases from V and 3 bases from J, with 11 bases between. Germline V CDR1 and CDR2: DFQATT, SNEGSKA (reference sequence). With molecular barcodes, quantitative 5'-RACE was used to make the TCR beta libraries. TCRdb processed the 5' RACE reads anew with MiXCR; each CDR3 protein has one entry. Among around 90,000 distinct CDR3 sequences listed, more than 25% were seen once. This TCR was recovered from a male donor with ankylosing spondylitis or in good health (not recorded which). What was sequenced was blood, either unsorted or a sorted T cell fraction (not recorded which). The chain carries TRBV20-1 and TRBJ2-2; D is undetermined. For the CDR3, the DNA is TGCAGTGCTAGAGACCCGACGCCCGACACCGGGGAGCTGTTTTTT. This translates into CSARDPTPDTGELFF.